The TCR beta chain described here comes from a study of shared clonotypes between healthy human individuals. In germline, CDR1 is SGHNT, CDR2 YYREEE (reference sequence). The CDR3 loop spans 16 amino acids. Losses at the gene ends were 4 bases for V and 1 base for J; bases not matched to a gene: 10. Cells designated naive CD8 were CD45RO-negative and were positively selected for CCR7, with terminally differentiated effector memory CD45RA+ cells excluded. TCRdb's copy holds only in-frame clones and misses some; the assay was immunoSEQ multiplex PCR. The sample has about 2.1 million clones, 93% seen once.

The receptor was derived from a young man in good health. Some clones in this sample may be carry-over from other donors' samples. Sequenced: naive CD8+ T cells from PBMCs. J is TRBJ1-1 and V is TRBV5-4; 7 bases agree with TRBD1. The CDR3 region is CASSLPPGQPNTEAFF. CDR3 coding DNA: TGTGCCAGCAGCCTACCCCCGGGACAGCCGAACACTGAAGCTTTCTTT.